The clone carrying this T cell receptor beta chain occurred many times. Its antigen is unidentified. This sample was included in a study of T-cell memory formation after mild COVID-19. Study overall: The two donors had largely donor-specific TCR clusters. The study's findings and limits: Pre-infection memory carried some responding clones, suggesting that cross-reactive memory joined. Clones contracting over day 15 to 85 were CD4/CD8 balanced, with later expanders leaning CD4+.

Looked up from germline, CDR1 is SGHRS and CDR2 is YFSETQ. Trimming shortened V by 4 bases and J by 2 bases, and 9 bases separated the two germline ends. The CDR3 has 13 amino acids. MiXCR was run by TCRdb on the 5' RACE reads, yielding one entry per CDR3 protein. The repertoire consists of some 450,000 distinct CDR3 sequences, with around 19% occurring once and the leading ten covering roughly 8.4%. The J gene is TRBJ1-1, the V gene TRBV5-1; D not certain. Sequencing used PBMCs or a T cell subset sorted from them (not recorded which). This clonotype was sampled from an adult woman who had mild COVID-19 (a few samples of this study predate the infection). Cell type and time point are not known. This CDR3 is CASSLGSNTEAFF. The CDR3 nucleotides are TGCGCCAGCAGCCTGGGGTCCAACACTGAAGCTTTCTTT. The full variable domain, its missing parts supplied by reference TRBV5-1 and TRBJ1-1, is KAGVTQTPRYLIKTRGQQVTLSCSPISGHRSVSWYQQTPGQGLQFLFEYFSETQRNKGNFPGRFSGRQFSNSRSEMNVSTLELGDSALYLCASSLGSNTEAFFGQGTRLTVV.